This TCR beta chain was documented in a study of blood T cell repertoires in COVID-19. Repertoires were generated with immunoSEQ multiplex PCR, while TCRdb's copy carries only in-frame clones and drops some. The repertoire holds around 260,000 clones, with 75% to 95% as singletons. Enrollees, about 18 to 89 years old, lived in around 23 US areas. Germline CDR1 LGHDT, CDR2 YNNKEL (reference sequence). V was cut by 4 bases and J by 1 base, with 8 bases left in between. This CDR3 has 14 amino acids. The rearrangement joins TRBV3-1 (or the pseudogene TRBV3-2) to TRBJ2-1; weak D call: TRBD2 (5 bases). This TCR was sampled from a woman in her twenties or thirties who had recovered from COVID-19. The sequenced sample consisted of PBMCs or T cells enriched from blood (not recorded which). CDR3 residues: CASSPTSSYNEQFF. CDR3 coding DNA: TGTGCCAGCAGCCCAACTAGTTCCTACAATGAGCAGTTCTTC.